Listed below are T cell receptor beta chains from one sample, sequenced in a study of blood T cells in healthy people across ages. TCRdb reprocessed the 5' RACE reads with MiXCR, giving one entry per CDR3 protein. The sample holds about 1.5 million distinct CDR3 sequences, roughly 43% seen once. The specimen was blood. The receptor set was obtained from a woman between 18 and 29 years old in good health. Both conserved end residues are part of each CDR3. A D gene is named only where the DNA matches it firmly. The size field is filled for only some rows; it gives once, few, many or a size class.

>.|TRBJ1-5|.|TRBV4-1
TGCGCCAGCAGCCAAAGCACAGCGAGGGCGCCCCAGCATTTT
CASSQSTARAPQHF
>.|TRBJ2-1|many|TRBV20-1
TGCAGTGCTCGCCGACCCGCATACAATGAGCAGTTCTTC
CSARRPAYNEQFF
>.|TRBJ1-2|few|TRBV7-9
TGTGCCAGCAGCGCGGAACAGGTCTATGGCTACACCTTC
CASSAEQVYGYTF
>TRBD1|TRBJ2-6|.|TRBV9
TGTGCCAGCAGCGTAGGTGGGACAGGCCACTCTGGGGCCAACGTCCTGACTTTC
CASSVGGTGHSGANVLTF
>.|TRBJ2-7|many|TRBV12-3/TRBV12-4
TGTGCCAGCAGTTCGGACTACGAGCAGTACTTC
CASSSDYEQYF
>TRBD2|TRBJ2-7|.|TRBV12-3/TRBV12-4
TGTGCCAGCACCCTAGCGGGAGGTATAAAGTACAATGAGCAGTACTTC
CASTLAGGIKYNEQYF
>TRBD2|TRBJ2-3|.|TRBV29-1
TGCAGCGCCCACCGCGGGAGGAGGGCCCCGGTAGACACAGATACGCAGTATTTT
CSAHRGRRAPVDTDTQYF
>.|TRBJ1-1|.|TRBV5-1
TGCGCCAGCAGCTTGAAACTGGGGGGCACTGAAGCTTTCTTT
CASSLKLGGTEAFF
>.|TRBJ1-2|.|TRBV7-2
TGTGCCAGCAGCCCCCGGCCCTTTGACGGGGGCTACACCTTC
CASSPRPFDGGYTF
>.|TRBJ1-2|few|TRBV10-3
TGTGCCATCAGTGAGTCCGTGGGGCAGTCCCCCTATGGCTACACCTTC
CAISESVGQSPYGYTF
>.|TRBJ2-1|few|TRBV27
TGTGCCAGCAGTTTCCCGACAGGTGGTGAGCAGTTCTTC
CASSFPTGGEQFF
>TRBD1|TRBJ1-4|few|TRBV20-1
TGCAGTGCTAGAGAAGTGGGGACAGGGACGGAGAAACTGTTTTTT
CSAREVGTGTEKLFF